The next 15 T cell receptor beta chains were all read from a single sample in a study of vaccination effects on CD4 cells after COVID-19. For these receptors, no antigen is known. The assay was immunoSEQ multiplex PCR, and TCRdb's table has in-frame clones only and misses some. The table lists roughly 33,000 clones, roughly four fifths of them singletons. Following an approximately 10-day culture, CD4+ T cells were purified. The individual was infected with SARS-CoV-2 between March and December 2020, as confirmed by PCR. The vaccine given was either BNT162b2 or mRNA-1273, in two doses. The input for sequencing was CD4+ T cells from PBMCs cultured without peptide, taken after COVID-19 vaccination. These receptor sequences come from a human donor who had a prior SARS-CoV-2 infection.

The genes are TRBV5-1 and TRBJ2-5; D gene unclear. The V gene's germline CDR1 is SGHRS and CDR2 YFSETQ. The CDR3 has 11 amino acids. Trimming stripped 2 bases from V and 2 bases from J, with 1 base between. DNA of the CDR3: TGCGCCAGCAGCTTTCAAGAGACCCAGTACTTC. Protein: CASSFQETQYF.

This rearrangement joins TRBV7-2 to TRBJ1-3; D unclear. Trimming pared 1 base from V and 3 bases from J, leaving 7 bases between. CDR3 length equals 14 residues. Germline V gene sequence: CDR1 SGHTA, CDR2 FQGNSA. CDR3 in amino acids: CASSLGYDGNTIYF. CDR3 DNA: TGTGCCAGCAGCTTAGGTTACGATGGAAACACCATATATTTT.

The CDR3 here is CASNIQGGFGEKLFF. The CDR3 DNA reads TGCGCCAGCAACATTCAGGGGGGGTTTGGTGAAAAACTGTTTTTT. This chain connects TRBV5-1 to TRBJ1-4, with TRBD1 identical over 7 bases. Germline CDR1 SGHRS, CDR2 YFSETQ. The CDR3 loop spans 15 amino acids. J was trimmed by 7 bases and V by 6 bases; bases with no gene match: 12.

This rearrangement joins TRBV24-1 to TRBJ2-3; 9 bases are shared with TRBD2. The CDR3 is made up of 16 amino acids. V lost 3 bases, J lost 1 base, and 4 bases stayed unmatched. CDR1 KGHDR and CDR2 SFDVKD come from the germline V gene. The CDR3 coding sequence is TGTGCCACCAGTGATCCCCGACTAGCGGGCACAGATACGCAGTATTTT. Its protein is CATSDPRLAGTDTQYF.

In this sample, this clone is medium-sized. The genes are TRBV9 and TRBJ1-2, with a tentative D call TRBD1 (6 bases). The CDR3 sequence is 13 residues long. Trimming cost V 3 bases and J 3 bases, with 9 bases left between them. Germline assignment: CDR1 SGDLS and CDR2 YYNGEE. The CDR3 DNA follows: TGTGCCAGCAGCGCAACAGGGTACTATGGCTACACCTTC. It encodes CASSATGYYGYTF.

The chain couples TRBV7-2 to TRBJ2-2; D perhaps matches TRBD2 (5 bases). V lost 5 bases and J lost 2, with 24 bases in between. The CDR3 is 19 residues long. CDR1 is SGHTA and CDR2 is FQGNSA in the germline V gene. CDR3 in DNA: TGTGCCAGCAGCCTCAAAGTATTTAGTTTAGCGCCTAACACCGGGGAGCTGTTTTTT. Protein: CASSLKVFSLAPNTGELFF.

A few counts support this clone. The V and J genes are TRBV5-8 and TRBJ2-3; 10 bases are shared with TRBD1. J gave up 3 bases and V 4 bases, and 11 bases lay outside the gene matches. The CDR3 is 17 amino acids. CDR1 and CDR2 from the germline V gene are SGHTS and YDEGEE. The CDR3 region is CASSLSLWGQGTDTQYF. The CDR3 DNA sequence: TGTGCCAGCAGCCTATCACTCTGGGGACAGGGGACAGATACGCAGTATTTT.

CDR3 amino acids: CASSEALNNEQFF. The CDR3 DNA reads as TGTGCCAGCAGTGAAGCGCTCAACAATGAGCAGTTCTTC. The chain employs TRBV6-1 and TRBJ2-1; D remains unclear. Germline assignment: CDR1 MNHNS and CDR2 SASEGT. V lost 0 bases and J 5 bases, leaving 5 bases between the germline ends. The CDR3 spans 13 residues.

This clone occurred a few times. The genes are TRBV4-1 and TRBJ2-3; D perhaps matches TRBD1 (5 bases). Germline lookup yields CDR1 MGHRA and CDR2 YSYEKL. Trimming shortened V by 6 bases and J by 0 bases, and 16 bases separated the two germline ends. CDR3 length: 16 residues. The CDR3 DNA reads TGCGCCAGCAGACGACAGCAGCCCGCCAGCACAGATACGCAGTATTTT. This gives the protein CASRRQQPASTDTQYF.

The chain combines TRBV19 with TRBJ1-2; TRBD1 matches at 9 bases. The CDR3 runs to 16 residues. The ends lost 6 bases at V and 4 bases at J; junction bases unmatched: 12. CDR1 and CDR2 (germline): LNHDA, SQIVND (reference sequence). The CDR3 nucleotides are TGTGCCAGTAGGCAGAGAGGGGGGGGACAGGGCTATGGCTACACCTTC. As protein: CASRQRGGGQGYGYTF.

This chain joins TRBV7-3 and TRBJ2-5; D is ambiguous. The V gene lost 1 base and the J gene lost 2 bases, with 5 bases spanning the gap. From germline, CDR1 is SGHTA and CDR2 FQGTGA. The CDR3 sequence is 13 residues long. The CDR3 loop reads CASSLSQQETQYF. The CDR3, as DNA: TGTGCCAGCAGCTTAAGTCAGCAAGAGACCCAGTACTTC.

The chain employs TRBV6-1 and TRBJ1-2; 7 positions agree with TRBD1. V was pared by 2 bases and J by 4 bases, with 7 bases of the junction left unmatched. The V gene's germline CDR1 is MNHNS and CDR2 SASEGT. This CDR3 contains 15 residues. The chain's CDR3 is CASSEFGRTGYGYTF. In DNA, the CDR3 is TGTGCCAGCAGTGAATTCGGAAGGACAGGCTATGGCTACACCTTC.

J is TRBJ1-6 and V is TRBV7-6, with D tentatively TRBD1 (5 bases). CDR1 is SGHVS and CDR2 is FNYEAQ in the germline V gene. Trimming pared 3 bases from V and 3 bases from J, leaving 9 bases between. This CDR3 contains 15 residues. CDR3 amino acids: CASSLGGLYNSPLHF. The CDR3 DNA reads as TGTGCCAGCAGCTTGGGGGGACTCTATAATTCACCCCTCCACTTT.

The chain combines TRBV18 with TRBJ2-5; 7 bases match TRBD2. With V trimmed by 3 bases and J by 4 bases, 17 bases remained unmatched. The CDR3 is made up of 18 amino acids. The V gene's germline CDR1 is KGHSH and CDR2 LQKENI. CDR3 DNA: TGTGCCAGCTCACCTCGCCTGACGACTAGCATTACTCGAGAGACCCAGTACTTC. This encodes CASSPRLTTSITRETQYF.

This chain joins TRBV12-3 or TRBV12-4 and TRBJ1-2, with D perhaps matching TRBD1 (6 bases). With 6 bases removed from V and 4 bases from J, the gap between germline ends came to 12 bases. The CDR3 runs to 13 residues. CDR3 in amino acids: CASRITGSYGYTF. As DNA, the CDR3 is TGTGCCAGCAGGATAACAGGGTCCTATGGCTACACCTTC.